This passage covers 3 T cell receptor beta chains from one sample sequenced in a study of cytomegalovirus exposure and HLA in healthy donors. Using immunoSEQ multiplex PCR, the repertoire was profiled, and TCRdb retains in-frame clones only, with some absent. The repertoire has some 45,000 clones, approximately 90% of them found once; the top ten carry 5.5% to 6.5%. Sequenced: PBMCs. The source is a man aged 18 to 29 in good health and CMV-seronegative.

This chain connects TRBV5-4 to TRBJ2-7, with D possibly TRBD2 on 6 matching bases. CDR3 size: 14 residues. Germline CDR1 and CDR2: SGHNT and YYREEE (reference sequence). V lost 4 bases and J 5 bases, leaving 16 bases between the germline ends. The CDR3 protein is CASSREMGTHEQYF. CDR3 sequence (DNA): TGTGCCAGCAGCCGGGAGATGGGGACCCACGAGCAGTACTTC. Full variable domain (remainder filled in from reference TRBV5-4 and TRBJ2-7): ETGVTQSPTHLIKTRGQQVTLRCSSQSGHNTVSWYQQALGQGPQFIFQYYREEENGRGNFPPRFSGLQFPNYSSELNVNALELDDSALYLCASSREMGTHEQYFGPGTRLTVT.

The V gene is TRBV10-3, the J gene TRBJ1-5; D not resolved. The V and J ends lost 0 bases and 4 bases respectively, with 13 bases between them. The CDR3 runs 16 residues. CDR1 and CDR2 (germline): ENHRY, SYGVKD. The CDR3 DNA follows: TGTGCCATCAGTGAGTCGAGTTGGGGAGGGAATCAGCCCCAGCATTTT. This codes for CAISESSWGGNQPQHF.

This clone was seen just once. The V gene is TRBV6-6, the J gene TRBJ2-7, with 8 bases that match TRBD2. V trimming: 6 bases; J trimming: 3 bases; junction bases outside the gene matches: 7. This CDR3 has 14 amino acids. From germline, CDR1 is MNHNY and CDR2 SVGAGI (reference sequence). CDR3 sequence (DNA): TGTGCCAGCAGGCCCGGGGGGGTAGGCTACGAGCAGTACTTC. It translates to CASRPGGVGYEQYF.